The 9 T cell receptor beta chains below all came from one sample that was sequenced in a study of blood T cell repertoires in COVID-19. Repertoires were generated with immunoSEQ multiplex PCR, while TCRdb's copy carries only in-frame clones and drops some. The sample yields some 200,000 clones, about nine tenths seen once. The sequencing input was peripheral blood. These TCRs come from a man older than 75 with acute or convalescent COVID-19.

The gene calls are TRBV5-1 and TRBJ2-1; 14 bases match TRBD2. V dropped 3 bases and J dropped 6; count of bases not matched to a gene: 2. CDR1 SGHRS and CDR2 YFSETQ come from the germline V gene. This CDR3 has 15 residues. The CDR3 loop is CASSSGLAGVNEQFF. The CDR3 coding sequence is TGCGCCAGCAGCTCGGGACTAGCGGGAGTCAATGAGCAGTTCTTC.

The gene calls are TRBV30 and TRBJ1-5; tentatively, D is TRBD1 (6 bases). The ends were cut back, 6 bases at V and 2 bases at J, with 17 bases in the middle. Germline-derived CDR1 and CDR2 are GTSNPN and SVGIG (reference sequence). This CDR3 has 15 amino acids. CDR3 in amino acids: CACASSPGGNQPQHF. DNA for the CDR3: TGTGCCTGTGCCTCATCCCCAGGGGGCAATCAGCCCCAGCATTTT.

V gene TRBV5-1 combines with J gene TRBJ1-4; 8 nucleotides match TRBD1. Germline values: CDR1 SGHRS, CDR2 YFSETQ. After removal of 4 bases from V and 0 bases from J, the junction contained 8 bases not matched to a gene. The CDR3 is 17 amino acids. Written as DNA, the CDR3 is TGCGCCAGCAGCGGAAGTTGGGGACAGGCAACTAATGAAAAACTGTTTTTT. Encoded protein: CASSGSWGQATNEKLFF.

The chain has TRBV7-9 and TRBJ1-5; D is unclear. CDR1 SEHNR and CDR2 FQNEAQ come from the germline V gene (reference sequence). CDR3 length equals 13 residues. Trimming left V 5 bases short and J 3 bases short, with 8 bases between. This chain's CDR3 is CASSATLNQPQHF. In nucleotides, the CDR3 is TGTGCCAGCAGCGCGACACTCAATCAGCCCCAGCATTTT.

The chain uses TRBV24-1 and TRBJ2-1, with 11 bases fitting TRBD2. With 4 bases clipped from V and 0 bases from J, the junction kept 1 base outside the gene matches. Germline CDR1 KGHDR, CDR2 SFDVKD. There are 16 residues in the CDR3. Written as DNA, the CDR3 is TGTGCCACCAGTGAAACTAGCGGGAGCTCCTACAATGAGCAGTTCTTC. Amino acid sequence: CATSETSGSSYNEQFF.

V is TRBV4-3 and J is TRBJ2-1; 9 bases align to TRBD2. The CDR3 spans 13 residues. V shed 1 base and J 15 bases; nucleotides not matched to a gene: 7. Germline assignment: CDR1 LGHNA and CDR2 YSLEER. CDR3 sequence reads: CASSQGVGLALFF. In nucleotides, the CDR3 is TGCGCCAGCAGCCAAGGTGTGGGACTAGCACTGTTCTTC.

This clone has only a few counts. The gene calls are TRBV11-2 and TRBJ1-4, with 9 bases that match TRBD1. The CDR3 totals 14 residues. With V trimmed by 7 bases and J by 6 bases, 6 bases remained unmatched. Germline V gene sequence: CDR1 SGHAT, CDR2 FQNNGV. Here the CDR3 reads CASNDRGTDEKLFF. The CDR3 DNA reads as TGTGCCAGCAACGACAGGGGGACAGATGAAAAACTGTTTTTT.

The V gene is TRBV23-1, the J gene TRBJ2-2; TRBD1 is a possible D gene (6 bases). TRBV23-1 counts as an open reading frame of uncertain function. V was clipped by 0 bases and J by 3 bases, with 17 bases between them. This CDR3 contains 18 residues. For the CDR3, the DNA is TGCGCCAGCAGTCAATCGACGCAGGGGAGTTCGGACACCGGGGAGCTGTTTTTT. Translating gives CASSQSTQGSSDTGELFF.

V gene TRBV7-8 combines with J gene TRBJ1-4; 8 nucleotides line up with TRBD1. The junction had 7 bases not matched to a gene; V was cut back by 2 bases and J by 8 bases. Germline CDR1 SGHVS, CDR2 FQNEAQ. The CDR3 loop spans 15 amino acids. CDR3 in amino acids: CASSLQGAGEEKLFF. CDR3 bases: TGTGCCAGCAGCTTACAGGGGGCGGGGGAGGAAAAACTGTTTTTT. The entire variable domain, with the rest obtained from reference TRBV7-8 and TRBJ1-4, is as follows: GAGVSQSPRYKVAKRGQDVALRCDPISGHVSLFWYQQALGQGPEFLTYFQNEAQLDKSGLPSDRFFAERPEGSVSTLKIQRTQQEDSAVYLCASSLQGAGEEKLFFGSGTQLSVL.